One sample yielded the 14 T cell receptor beta chains listed below, sequenced in a study of post-analysis software for immune sequencing data. Study-level results: In patients, about 5 TRBV segments were more frequent than in controls, with TRBV5-6, TRBV5-1 and TRBV20-1 among them.

TCR beta cDNA libraries included unique molecular identifiers. MiXCR, run by TCRdb on the PCR reads, gives a single entry per CDR3 protein. The profile shows about 680,000 distinct CDR3 sequences, 55% to 60% of them singletons. These receptors' targets are unknown. Sequencing used blood. These receptors originate from a girl aged 2 to 9 with multiple sclerosis.

This sequence joins TRBV13 and TRBJ2-4; TRBD1 agrees at 7 bases. Trimming at V came to 1 base and at J to 1 base, leaving 7 bases not matched to a gene. The CDR3 covers 17 residues. Germline values: CDR1 PRHDT, CDR2 FYEKMQ (reference sequence). The CDR3 DNA reads TGTGCCAGCAGCTTAGAAGGGGGCCCAAACGCCAAAAACATTCAGTACTTC. This encodes CASSLEGGPNAKNIQYF. Based on the CDR3 plus reference TRBV13 and TRBJ2-4, the full variable domain is AAGVIQSPRHLIKEKRETATLKCYPIPRHDTVYWYQQGPGQDPQFLISFYEKMQSDKGSIPDRFSAQQFSDYHSELNMSSLELGDSALYFCASSLEGGPNAKNIQYFGAGTRLSVL.

There are many counts of this clonotype. This CDR3 is CASSSNYGYTF. The CDR3 region has the DNA TGTGCCAGCAGTTCCAACTATGGCTACACCTTC. The rearrangement joins TRBV12-3 or TRBV12-4 to TRBJ1-2; D is unresolved. This CDR3 is built from 11 residues. With 4 bases removed from V and 2 bases from J, the gap between germline ends came to 2 bases.

V usage is TRBV5-1 and J usage is TRBJ2-1; the D is unclear. The CDR3 loop spans 14 amino acids. Trimming took 0 bases from V and 6 from J, leaving 10 bases between them. Germline-derived CDR1 and CDR2 are SGHRS and YFSETQ. The CDR3 spells CASSLGDDPNEQFF. As DNA, the CDR3 is TGCGCCAGCAGCTTGGGTGACGACCCCAATGAGCAGTTCTTC. Complete variable domain (other parts from reference TRBV5-1 and TRBJ2-1): KAGVTQTPRYLIKTRGQQVTLSCSPISGHRSVSWYQQTPGQGLQFLFEYFSETQRNKGNFPGRFSGRQFSNSRSEMNVSTLELGDSALYLCASSLGDDPNEQFFGPGTRLTVL.

The chain recombines TRBV7-9 with TRBJ2-3, with no clear D. Germline loops: CDR1 SEHNR, CDR2 FQNEAQ (reference sequence). The CDR3 has 14 amino acids. Trimming removed 0 bases from V and 8 bases from J, with 12 bases in between. CDR3 region: CASSLAGGKGTQYF. CDR3 DNA sequence: TGTGCCAGCAGCTTAGCCGGCGGAAAGGGTACGCAGTATTTT.

V and J are TRBV20-1 and TRBJ2-7; 7 bases line up with TRBD1. Losses at the gene ends were 5 bases for V and 3 bases for J; bases not matched to a gene: 7. The germline CDR1 and CDR2 sequences are DFQATT and SNEGSKA (reference sequence). The CDR3 sequence is 13 residues long. CDR3 residues: CSASPGQYYEQYF. The CDR3 DNA sequence: TGCAGTGCTTCACCGGGACAGTACTACGAGCAGTACTTC.

This clonotype has more than one count but fewer than ten. This rearrangement joins TRBV10-3 to TRBJ1-2; 9 bases agree with TRBD1. This CDR3 spans 14 amino acids. Germline assignment: CDR1 ENHRY and CDR2 SYGVKD. With V trimmed by 11 bases and J by 4 bases, 11 bases remained unmatched. The DNA of the CDR3 is TGTGCCGCCACCCGGGACAGGGACTTCTATGGCTACACCTTC. Encoded protein: CAATRDRDFYGYTF.

The sample holds a few counts of this clonotype. The chain employs TRBV29-1 and TRBJ2-7; 7 positions agree with TRBD1. Germline trimming cut 4 bases from V and 2 bases from J; bases unmatched to any gene: 2. Germline CDR1 and CDR2: SQVTM and ANQGSEA. CDR3 length: 12 amino acids. CDR3 in DNA: TGCAGCGTTGTGGGACAGCCCTACGAGCAGTACTTC. As protein: CSVVGQPYEQYF.

The chain carries TRBV20-1 and TRBJ2-1; TRBD2 is a possible D gene (5 bases). The CDR3 has 14 residues. V was trimmed by 2 bases and J by 7 bases, leaving 15 bases between them. CDR1 and CDR2 from the germline V gene are DFQATT and SNEGSKA (reference sequence). Here the CDR3 DNA reads TGCAGTGCTAGAATAGCGCGGGTGGTTAATGAGCAGTTCTTC. Protein sequence: CSARIARVVNEQFF.

The V and J genes are TRBV7-9 and TRBJ2-1; D may match TRBD1 or TRBD2 (5 bases each). The CDR3 covers 17 residues. The V and J ends lost 0 bases and 0 bases respectively, with 12 bases between them. Germline CDR1 and CDR2: SEHNR and FQNEAQ (reference sequence). CDR3 nucleotide sequence: TGTGCCAGCAGCTTAGCGGGGACCTCAAGCTCCTACAATGAGCAGTTCTTC. Protein sequence: CASSLAGTSSSYNEQFF. The full variable domain, completed using reference TRBV7-9 and TRBJ2-1, is DTGVSQNPRHKITKRGQNVTFRCDPISEHNRLYWYRQTLGQGPEFLTYFQNEAQLEKSRLLSDRFSAERPKGSFSTLEIQRTEQGDSAMYLCASSLAGTSSSYNEQFFGPGTRLTVL.

The genes are TRBV15 and TRBJ1-6; maybe TRBD1 (5 bases). From germline, CDR1 is LNHNV and CDR2 YYDKDF (reference sequence). There are 16 residues in the CDR3. The V gene lost 1 base and the J gene lost 9 bases, with 16 bases spanning the gap. Written as DNA, the CDR3 is TGTGCCACCAGCAGAGTGCCGACAGTTTGGGGTTCACCCCTCCACTTT. Residues: CATSRVPTVWGSPLHF.

The table lists this clonotype with a few counts. DNA of the CDR3: TGCAGTGCGGGCCTCCAGCGGGGGCCTTACAATGAGCAGTTCTTC. It codes for CSAGLQRGPYNEQFF. The chain is built from TRBV20-1 and TRBJ2-1; 8 bases align to TRBD2. V dropped 6 bases and J dropped 4; count of bases not matched to a gene: 11. This CDR3 has 15 amino acids. Germline assignment: CDR1 DFQATT and CDR2 SNEGSKA (reference sequence).

This sequence joins TRBV10-3 and TRBJ2-1, with D possibly matching TRBD2 (6 bases). The CDR3 sequence is 15 residues long. V gave up 6 bases and J gave up 2 bases, with 14 bases separating them. CDR1 ENHRY and CDR2 SYGVKD come from the germline V gene. The CDR3 sequence is CAISSPRETYNEQFF. DNA of the CDR3: TGTGCCATCAGCTCGCCTCGGGAGACCTACAATGAGCAGTTCTTC.

This clonotype has more than one count but fewer than ten. The genes are TRBV20-1 and TRBJ2-7; D gene ambiguous. V was clipped by 6 bases and J by 2 bases, with 11 bases between them. This CDR3 is built from 12 residues. Looked up from germline, CDR1 is DFQATT and CDR2 is SNEGSKA (reference sequence). Here the CDR3 DNA reads TGCAGTGCCGTGACGGCCGCCTACGAGCAGTACTTC. It translates to CSAVTAAYEQYF.

V is TRBV29-1 and J is TRBJ1-2, with TRBD1 matching over 8 bases. Germline CDR1 reads SQVTM; CDR2 reads ANQGSEA. The CDR3 length is 13 residues. V dropped 2 bases and J dropped 8; count of bases not matched to a gene: 7. The CDR3, as DNA: TGCAGCGTTGAAAGGCAGGGGGCAGGAGGCTACACCTTC. This encodes CSVERQGAGGYTF.